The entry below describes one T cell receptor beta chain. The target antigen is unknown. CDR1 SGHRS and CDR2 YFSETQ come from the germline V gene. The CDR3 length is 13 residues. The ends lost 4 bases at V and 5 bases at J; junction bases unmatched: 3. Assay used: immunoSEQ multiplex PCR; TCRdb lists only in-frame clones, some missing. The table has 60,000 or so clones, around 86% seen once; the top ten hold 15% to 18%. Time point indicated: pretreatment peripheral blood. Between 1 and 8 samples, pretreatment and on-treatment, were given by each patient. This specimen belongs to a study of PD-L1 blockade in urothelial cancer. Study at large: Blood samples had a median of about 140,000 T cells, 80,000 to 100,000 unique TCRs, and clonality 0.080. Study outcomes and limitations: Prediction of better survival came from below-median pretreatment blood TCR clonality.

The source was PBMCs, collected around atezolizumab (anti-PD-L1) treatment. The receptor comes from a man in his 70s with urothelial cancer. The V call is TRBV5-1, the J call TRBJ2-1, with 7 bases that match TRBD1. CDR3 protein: CASSTGQHNEQFF. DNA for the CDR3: TGCGCCAGCAGCACGGGACAGCACAATGAGCAGTTCTTC.